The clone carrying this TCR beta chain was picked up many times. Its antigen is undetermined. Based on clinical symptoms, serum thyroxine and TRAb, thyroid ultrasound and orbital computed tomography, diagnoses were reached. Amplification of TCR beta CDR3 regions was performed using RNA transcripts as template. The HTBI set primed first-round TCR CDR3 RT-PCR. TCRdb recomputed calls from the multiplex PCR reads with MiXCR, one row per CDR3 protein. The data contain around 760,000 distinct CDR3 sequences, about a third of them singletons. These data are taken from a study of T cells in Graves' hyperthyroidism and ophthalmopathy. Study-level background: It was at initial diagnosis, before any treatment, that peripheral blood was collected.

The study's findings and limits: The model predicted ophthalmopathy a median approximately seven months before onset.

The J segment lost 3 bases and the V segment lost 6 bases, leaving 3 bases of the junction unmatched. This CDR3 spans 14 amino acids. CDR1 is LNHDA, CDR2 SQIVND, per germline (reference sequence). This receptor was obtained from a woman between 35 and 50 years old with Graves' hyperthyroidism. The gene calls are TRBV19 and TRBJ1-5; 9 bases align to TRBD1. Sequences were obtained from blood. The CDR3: CASRQGATNQPQHF. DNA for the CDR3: TGTGCCAGTAGACAGGGGGCGACCAATCAGCCCCAGCATTTT.